This T cell receptor beta chain was observed in a study of siplizumab effects on memory and regulatory T cells. Regarding the study as a whole: Mapping to unstimulated subsets was achieved for only a minor fraction of alloreactive clones.

Turning to this clone: The antigen is not known.

This CDR3 has 16 residues. CDR1 and CDR2 from the germline V gene are SGHKS and YYEKEE (reference sequence). V lost 0 bases and J lost 4, with 17 bases in between. Only in-frame clones appear in the TCRdb table, and some are missing; sequencing was by immunoSEQ multiplex PCR. The table includes approximately 110,000 clones, approximately 94% detected once. Sample: CD4+ T cells sorted from blood. The chain links TRBV5-5 to TRBJ2-7; possible D gene TRBD1, 6 bases. The TCR was taken from a human donor in good health. The CDR3 protein is CASSLDPRGSRYEQYF. The CDR3 DNA is TGTGCCAGCAGCTTGGACCCCAGGGGATCCCGATACGAGCAGTACTTC.